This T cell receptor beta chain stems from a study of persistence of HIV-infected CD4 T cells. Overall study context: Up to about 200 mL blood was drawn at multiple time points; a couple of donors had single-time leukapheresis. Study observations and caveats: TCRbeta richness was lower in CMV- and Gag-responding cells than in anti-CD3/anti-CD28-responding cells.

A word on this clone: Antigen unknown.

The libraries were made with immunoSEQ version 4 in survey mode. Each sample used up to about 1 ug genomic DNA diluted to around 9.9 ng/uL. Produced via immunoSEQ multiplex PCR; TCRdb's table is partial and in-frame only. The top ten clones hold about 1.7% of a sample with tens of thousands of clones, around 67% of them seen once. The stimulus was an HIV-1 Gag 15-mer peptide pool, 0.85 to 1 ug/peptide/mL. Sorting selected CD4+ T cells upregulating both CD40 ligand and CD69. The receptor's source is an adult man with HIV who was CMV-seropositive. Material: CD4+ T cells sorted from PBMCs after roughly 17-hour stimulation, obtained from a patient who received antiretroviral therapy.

The CDR3 coding sequence is TGCAGCGTTGCCTGGACAGGTGCCTACGAGCAGTACTTC. Translating gives CSVAWTGAYEQYF. The chain combines TRBV29-1 with TRBJ2-7; 7 bases align to TRBD1. Unmatched junction bases numbered 5, after V lost 4 bases and J lost 2 bases. The CDR3 has 13 amino acids. Germline CDR1 is SQVTM and CDR2 is ANQGSEA.